These 28 T cell receptor beta chains originate from one sample sequenced in a study of cytomegalovirus exposure and HLA in healthy donors (dated by TCRdb to 2016 to 2017). Library generation was performed with the immunoSEQ multiplex PCR assay. A mixture of 60 forward primers for TCR Vbeta segments and 13 reverse primers for TCR Jbeta segments was used in the multiplex PCR. TCRdb retrieved this table from immuneACCESS and kept in-frame rearrangements only. Not all clones are present; in checked studies, unresolved V genes account for under half, and no reason is known for the remainder. The table for this sample lists around 200,000 clones; 80% of them were counted only once. The top ten hold 6.3% of the sample. The sequencing sample was made of PBMCs. These TCRs come from a man aged 40-55 years in good health and CMV-seropositive.

The chain is built from TRBV9 and TRBJ2-3, with 9 bases that match TRBD1. This CDR3 is built from 14 residues. CDR1 and CDR2 from the germline V gene are SGDLS and YYNGEE. J gave up 6 bases and V 2 bases, and 4 bases lay outside the gene matches. CDR3 amino acids: CASSVRDRADTQYF. CDR3 DNA sequence: TGTGCCAGCAGCGTCCGGGACAGGGCGGATACGCAGTATTTT.

For this clone: The junction and the germline gene differ at one end; a read error may be behind it. The chain uses TRBV7-7 and TRBJ2-7; TRBD1 matches 7 bases. Germline V lookup: CDR1 SSHAT, CDR2 FNYEAQ (reference sequence). The CDR3 is made up of 11 amino acids. The CDR3 DNA reads as TGTGCTAGCAGCTCGACAGGGCCGCAGTACTTC. Protein sequence: CASSSTGPQYF.

This clone was observed a few times. The chain combines TRBV30 with TRBJ2-7; tentative D call: TRBD2 (6 bases). Between the trimmed V and J ends, which lost 7 bases and 0 bases, there was a span of 31 bases. Per the germline V gene, CDR1 is GTSNPN and CDR2 is SVGIG (reference sequence). The CDR3 has 19 residues. CDR3 DNA sequence: TGTGCCTCCAACTCCGGGGGAGGTGGGGGAGTTGGGAGCTCCTACGAGCAGTACTTC. Residues: CASNSGGGGGVGSSYEQYF.

CDR3 sequence reads: CAWSLAGATFWDQYF. For the CDR3, the DNA is TGTGCCTGGAGCCTAGCGGGGGCCACCTTTTGGGACCAGTACTTC. V and J are TRBV30 and TRBJ2-5; TRBD2 matches 10 bases. With V trimmed by 3 bases and J by 10 bases, 14 bases remained unmatched. Germline CDR1 and CDR2: GTSNPN and SVGIG (reference sequence). The CDR3 has 15 residues.

The V gene is TRBV27, the J gene TRBJ2-7, with TRBD2 matching 7 bases. Trimming cost V 8 bases and J 2 bases; bases outside gene matches: 6. Per germline, CDR1 MNHEY and CDR2 SMNVEV (reference sequence). The CDR3 length is 13 residues. The CDR3 sequence is CASGDYLTYEQYF. The CDR3 coding sequence is TGTGCCAGCGGGGACTACTTAACCTACGAGCAGTACTTC.

The chain recombines TRBV28 with TRBJ2-2; the match to TRBD1 covers 8 bases. Germline V gene data show CDR1 as MDHEN and CDR2 as SYDVKM. V lost 6 bases and J lost 1; bases outside the gene matches: 4. CDR3 size: 15 residues. The CDR3 loop is CASRSTGENTGELFF. In DNA form, the CDR3 reads TGTGCCAGCAGGTCGACAGGGGAGAACACCGGGGAGCTGTTTTTT.

The chain couples TRBV4-2 to TRBJ2-5; TRBD2 aligns across 12 bases. Germline assignment: CDR1 LGHNA and CDR2 YNFKEQ. V gave up 5 bases and J gave up 8 bases; unmatched junction bases: 6. The CDR3 consists of 14 residues. CDR3 coding DNA: TGTGCCAGCAGCGAAACTAGCGGGGGGAATACCCAGTACTTC. Its protein product is CASSETSGGNTQYF.

The chain recombines TRBV28 with TRBJ1-3; D is undetermined. V was shortened by 1 base and J by 4 bases, with 8 bases between the two germline ends. Germline assignment: CDR1 MDHEN and CDR2 SYDVKM. This CDR3 contains 14 residues. The CDR3 is CASSLSVQGNTIYF. In DNA form, the CDR3 reads TGTGCCAGCAGTTTATCTGTACAAGGAAACACCATATATTTT.

This CDR3 reads CAISELDKNYGYTF. The CDR3 coding sequence is TGTGCCATCAGTGAATTGGACAAGAACTATGGCTACACCTTC. This chain joins TRBV10-3 and TRBJ1-2; a possible D gene is TRBD1 (5 bases). CDR3 size: 14 residues. V lost 3 bases to trimming and J lost 2 bases, with 10 bases between them. Per the germline V gene, CDR1 is ENHRY and CDR2 is SYGVKD.

The chain has TRBV5-1 and TRBJ2-6; 7 positions agree with TRBD1. Germline trimming cut 6 bases from V and 0 bases from J; bases unmatched to any gene: 9. The CDR3 loop spans 17 amino acids. The germline CDR1 and CDR2 sequences are SGHRS and YFSETQ. This CDR3 is CASTKGDRTSGANVLTF. CDR3 coding DNA: TGCGCCAGCACCAAGGGGGACAGAACCTCTGGGGCCAACGTCCTGACTTTC.

This clone was seen once. J is TRBJ2-7 and V is TRBV5-1; a weak D match, TRBD1 (6 bases). This CDR3 is 15 amino acids long. From germline, CDR1 is SGHRS and CDR2 YFSETQ. V lost 4 bases to trimming and J lost 0 bases, with 14 bases between them. The CDR3: CASSTLQGNSYEQYF. CDR3 in DNA: TGCGCCAGCAGCACTCTTCAGGGGAACTCCTACGAGCAGTACTTC.

The chain recombines TRBV9 with TRBJ2-7; perhaps TRBD2 as D (5 bases). The germline V gene encodes CDR1 SGDLS and CDR2 YYNGEE. V lost 2 bases and J 2 bases, leaving 11 bases between the germline ends. The CDR3 runs 14 residues. CDR3 bases: TGTGCCAGCAGCGTCGGCCGGGAAGCCTACGAGCAGTACTTC. Its protein is CASSVGREAYEQYF.

The chain has TRBV29-1 and TRBJ2-5; 9 nucleotides align to TRBD1. CDR3 length: 14 amino acids. Trimming removed 4 bases from V and 5 bases from J; junction bases left unmatched: 8. CDR1 and CDR2 (germline): SQVTM, ANQGSEA. The CDR3 coding sequence is TGCAGCGTTGGGGACAGGGTGAATCTCGAGACCCAGTACTTC. It translates to CSVGDRVNLETQYF.

The chain carries TRBV7-2 and TRBJ2-7; tentative D call: TRBD2 (5 bases). From germline, CDR1 is SGHTA and CDR2 FQGNSA. V was trimmed by 1 base and J by 12 bases, leaving 13 bases between them. The CDR3 runs to 12 residues. The CDR3 spells CASSLVPHGLYF. In DNA form, the CDR3 reads TGTGCCAGCAGCTTAGTCCCCCACGGACTGTACTTC.

The sample holds a few counts of this clone. The chain recombines TRBV4-3 with TRBJ2-7; 10 nucleotides align to TRBD2. Germline V gene data show CDR1 as LGHNA and CDR2 as YSLEER. J gave up 1 base and V 2 bases, and 2 bases lay outside the gene matches. The length of the CDR3 is 15 residues. In DNA, the CDR3 is TGCGCCAGCAGCCAATCGGGACTAGCGTCCTACGAGCAGTACTTC. Protein: CASSQSGLASYEQYF.

The chain uses TRBV5-4 and TRBJ1-2; D is possibly TRBD1 (6 bases). Germline V CDR1 and CDR2: SGHNT, YYREEE (reference sequence). Trimming pared 2 bases from V and 6 bases from J, leaving 11 bases between. CDR3 length: 13 residues. As DNA, the CDR3 is TGTGCCAGCAGCTTCGGGGGGGCGGATGGCTACACCTTC. Protein sequence: CASSFGGADGYTF.

V usage is TRBV5-1 and J usage is TRBJ2-7; no firm D call. The CDR3 has 14 amino acids. V lost 0 bases, J lost 0 bases, and 7 bases lay in between. CDR1 is SGHRS and CDR2 is YFSETQ in the germline V gene. The CDR3 sequence: CASSLEAASYEQYF. CDR3 nucleotide sequence: TGCGCCAGCAGCTTGGAGGCGGCCTCCTACGAGCAGTACTTC.

The V gene is TRBV5-1, the J gene TRBJ1-5; 8 nucleotides agree with TRBD1. Per germline, CDR1 SGHRS and CDR2 YFSETQ. The CDR3 contains 15 residues. With V trimmed by 2 bases and J by 11 bases, 12 bases remained unmatched. This CDR3 reads CASSFYGQGLPTQHF. CDR3 DNA sequence: TGCGCCAGCAGCTTCTACGGACAGGGACTTCCGACCCAGCATTTT.

The chain joins TRBV27 to TRBJ1-2; 9 nucleotides align to TRBD1. The CDR3 consists of 20 residues. J was trimmed by 7 bases and V by 7 bases; bases with no gene match: 28. In germline, CDR1 is MNHEY, CDR2 SMNVEV (reference sequence). In DNA, the CDR3 is TGTGCCAGCATGGGGGGTTTCAGGCTTCTCTCGCGGACAGGGGAGGGTGGCTACACCTTC. Translated, it gives CASMGGFRLLSRTGEGGYTF.

Remarks on this clone: An end of the junction does not agree with germline; a read error may underlie this. This chain uses TRBV28 with TRBJ2-7; tentatively, D is TRBD2 (7 bases). This CDR3 region has 13 residues. Germline CDR1 MDHEN, CDR2 SYDVKM. As DNA, the CDR3 is TGTGCCAGCACCCGGGGGGCCTCCTCCGAGCAGTACTTC. As protein: CASTRGASSEQYF.

J is TRBJ1-5 and V is TRBV15; D unclear. V lost 6 bases and J 0 bases, leaving 15 bases between the germline ends. CDR3 size: 16 residues. The V gene's germline CDR1 is LNHNV and CDR2 YYDKDF (reference sequence). The CDR3 nucleotides read TGTGCCACCAGACTTGACACGCGTCATAGCAATCAGCCCCAGCATTTT. It encodes CATRLDTRHSNQPQHF. The variable domain in full, with the rest retrieved from reference TRBV15 and TRBJ1-5, is DAMVIQNPRYQVTQFGKPVTLSCSQTLNHNVMYWYQQKSSQAPKLLFHYYDKDFNNEADTPDNFQSRRPNTSFCFLDIRSPGLGDTAMYLCATRLDTRHSNQPQHFGDGTRLSIL.

The chain has TRBV11-2 and TRBJ2-7; 8 nucleotides agree with TRBD1. The CDR3 extends over 16 amino acids. Germline CDR1 SGHAT, CDR2 FQNNGV. Trimming at V came to 1 base and at J to 3 bases, leaving 8 bases not matched to a gene. The CDR3 reads CASSLAARGPYYEQYF. CDR3 DNA sequence: TGTGCCAGCAGCTTAGCCGCCAGGGGGCCCTACTACGAGCAGTACTTC. The entire variable domain, with the rest obtained from reference TRBV11-2 and TRBJ2-7, is as follows: EAGVAQSPRYKIIEKRQSVAFWCNPISGHATLYWYQQILGQGPKLLIQFQNNGVVDDSQLPKDRFSAERLKGVDSTLKIQPAKLEDSAVYLCASSLAARGPYYEQYFGPGTRLTVT.

The CDR3 reads CASRLGAFITEAFF. CDR3 sequence (DNA): TGTGCCAGCCGGTTAGGGGCTTTCATCACTGAAGCTTTCTTT. J is TRBJ1-1 and V is TRBV6-1; tentative D call: TRBD1 (5 bases). The V gene's germline CDR1 is MNHNS and CDR2 SASEGT. Trimming took off 8 bases at V and 4 bases at J, with 17 bases between the two ends. The CDR3 is 14 residues long.

On this clone itself: At one of its ends the junction is not consistent with the germline gene, which may arise from a read error. This CDR3 is CATSRSYNEQFF. The DNA for the CDR3 is TGTGCCACCAGTCGTTCCTACAATGAGCAGTTCTTC. This rearrangement joins TRBV6-1 to TRBJ2-1; no clear D. The CDR3 has 12 amino acids. Germline-derived CDR1 and CDR2 are MNHNS and SASEGT.

This clone has a handful of counts. The chain employs TRBV4-1 and TRBJ1-1, with D possibly being TRBD1 (6 bases). CDR3 length: 13 amino acids. Trimming took off 6 bases at V and 4 bases at J, with 12 bases between the two ends. Looked up from germline, CDR1 is MGHRA and CDR2 is YSYEKL. For the CDR3, the DNA is TGCGCCAGCAGTCCACAGGGTTTCACTGAAGCTTTCTTT. Protein product: CASSPQGFTEAFF.

The chain employs TRBV9 and TRBJ2-5; 14 nucleotides align to TRBD2. The CDR3 covers 16 residues. The germline gives CDR1 SGDLS, CDR2 YYNGEE. V shed 5 bases, J shed 2 bases, and the junction held 5 bases outside the gene matches. The CDR3 is CASSDGLAGGQETQYF. The CDR3, as DNA: TGTGCCAGCAGTGACGGACTAGCGGGGGGACAAGAGACCCAGTACTTC.

This clone was seen a single time. The rearrangement uses TRBV2 and TRBJ2-2; D perhaps matches TRBD1 (5 bases). CDR3 length: 15 amino acids. V shed 6 bases and J shed 0 bases, with 11 bases lying between them. Germline V lookup: CDR1 SNHLY, CDR2 FYNNEI. The CDR3 DNA is TGTGCCAGCAGCGTAATCAGGGCGAACACCGGGGAGCTGTTTTTT. Translating gives CASSVIRANTGELFF.

This chain joins TRBV28 and TRBJ2-3; D may be TRBD1 (5 bases). Germline V gene sequence: CDR1 MDHEN, CDR2 SYDVKM. The CDR3 consists of 15 residues. V was cut by 2 bases and J by 6 bases, with 15 bases left in between. Here the CDR3 reads CASSLARAFGDTQYF. The CDR3 DNA sequence: TGTGCCAGCAGTTTAGCCAGGGCCTTTGGGGATACGCAGTATTTT. The variable domain in full, with the rest retrieved from reference TRBV28 and TRBJ2-3, is DVKVTQSSRYLVKRTGEKVFLECVQDMDHENMFWYRQDPGLGLRLIYFSYDVKMKEKGDIPEGYSVSREKKERFSLILESASTNQTSMYLCASSLARAFGDTQYFGPGTRLTVL.